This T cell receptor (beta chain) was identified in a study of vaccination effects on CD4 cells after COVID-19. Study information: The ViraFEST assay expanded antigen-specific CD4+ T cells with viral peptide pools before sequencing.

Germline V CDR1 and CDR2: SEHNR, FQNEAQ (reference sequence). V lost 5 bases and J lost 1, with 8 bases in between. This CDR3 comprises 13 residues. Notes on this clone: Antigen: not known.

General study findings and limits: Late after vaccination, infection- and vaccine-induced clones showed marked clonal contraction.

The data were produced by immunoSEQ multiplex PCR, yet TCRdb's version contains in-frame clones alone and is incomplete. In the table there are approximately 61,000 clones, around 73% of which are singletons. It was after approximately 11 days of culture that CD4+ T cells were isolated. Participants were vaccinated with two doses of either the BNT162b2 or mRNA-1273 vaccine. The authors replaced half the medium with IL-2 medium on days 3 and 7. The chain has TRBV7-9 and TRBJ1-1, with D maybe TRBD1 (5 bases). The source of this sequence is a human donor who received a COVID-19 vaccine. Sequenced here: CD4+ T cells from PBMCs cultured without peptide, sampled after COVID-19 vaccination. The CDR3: CASSRTGNTEAFF. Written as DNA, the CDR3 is TGTGCCAGCAGCCGAACAGGGAACACTGAAGCTTTCTTT.